This is a list of T cell receptor beta chains from one sample in a study of blood T cell repertoires in COVID-19. Assay: immunoSEQ multiplex PCR; the TCRdb copy retains only in-frame clones and omits some. In the table there are roughly 260,000 clones, 75% to 95% of which are singletons. The sample comprised peripheral blood. These receptors were obtained from a person aged 18 to 30 with COVID-19, enrolled during active disease. The conserved cysteine and the conserved F or W are not part of the CDR3 here. A D gene is named only where the DNA matches it firmly.

V gene: TRBV30; D gene: TRBD1; J gene: TRBJ2-2; CDR3 protein: AWSRDRAKLF
V gene: TRBV20-1; D gene: TRBD2; J gene: TRBJ2-1; CDR3 protein: SASPSGIGEQF
V gene: TRBV27; D gene: .; J gene: TRBJ2-5; CDR3 protein: ASRRLAEETQY
V gene: TRBV28; D gene: .; J gene: TRBJ1-5; CDR3 protein: ASRFQGRGQPQH
V gene: TRBV4-1; D gene: .; J gene: TRBJ2-3; CDR3 protein: ASSQAARETDTQY
V gene: TRBV28; D gene: TRBD1; J gene: TRBJ1-4; CDR3 protein: ASSGGQGGGEKLF
V gene: TRBV5-1; D gene: .; J gene: TRBJ1-2; CDR3 protein: ASSEDSPNYGYT
V gene: TRBV6-5; D gene: TRBD1; J gene: TRBJ1-5; CDR3 protein: ASSVTGTGNQPQH
V gene: TRBV6-6; D gene: TRBD2; J gene: TRBJ2-7; CDR3 protein: ASSPRTSLLTRSYEQY
V gene: TRBV5-1; D gene: .; J gene: TRBJ2-3; CDR3 protein: ASSLGATDTQY
V gene: TRBV5-4; D gene: TRBD2; J gene: TRBJ2-5; CDR3 protein: ASSQRDYEETQY
V gene: TRBV2; D gene: .; J gene: TRBJ2-7; CDR3 protein: ASHIGDNEQY
V gene: TRBV27; D gene: TRBD2; J gene: TRBJ2-1; CDR3 protein: ASHRDRASGLAGVRNEQF
V gene: TRBV27; D gene: .; J gene: TRBJ2-1; CDR3 protein: ASSGTGFTNEQF
V gene: TRBV29-1; D gene: TRBD1; J gene: TRBJ2-7; CDR3 protein: SVRTGGSYEQY
V gene: TRBV28; D gene: TRBD1; J gene: TRBJ2-1; CDR3 protein: ASRPGQGAHEQF
V gene: TRBV2; D gene: TRBD2; J gene: TRBJ2-2; CDR3 protein: ASETGGVTGELF
V gene: TRBV7-2; D gene: .; J gene: TRBJ1-3; CDR3 protein: ASSFQQGSGNTIY
V gene: TRBV19; D gene: TRBD1; J gene: TRBJ1-4; CDR3 protein: ASLKSSTGGPNEKLF
V gene: TRBV30; D gene: TRBD1; J gene: TRBJ2-7; CDR3 protein: AWSPTGGAFRS
V gene: TRBV12-3/TRBV12-4; D gene: .; J gene: TRBJ1-4; CDR3 protein: ASSTGLNEKLF
V gene: TRBV12-5; D gene: .; J gene: TRBJ2-2; CDR3 protein: ASGLYSGWDTGELF
V gene: TRBV3-1/TRBV3-2; D gene: .; J gene: TRBJ2-1; CDR3 protein: ASSPTGTLNEQF